This TCR beta chain stems from a study of T-cell memory formation after mild COVID-19 (dated by TCRdb to the early 2020s). Broadly, across the study: TCR sequence clusters from the two donors were largely donor specific. Longitudinal TCRalpha and TCRbeta repertoire sequencing tracked T-cell clones expanding and contracting after mild COVID-19 in two donors. The cohort comprised two young, previously healthy adult volunteers, one female and one male.

The instrument given in TCRdb is Illumina NovaSeq 6000. cDNA libraries for TCRalpha and TCRbeta were prepared by 5'RACE using constant-segment primers, with sample barcodes and unique molecular identifiers added. Trizol reagent was used to extract RNA from every sample. Amplification of the libraries took two PCR steps, and the second step added a second sample barcode plus Illumina TruSeq adapters. The libraries were sequenced on an Illumina NovaSeq using 2 x 150 bp paired-end reads. The original pipeline was this. Demultiplexing of reads and collapsing into UMI-guided consensus sequences were performed with migec v1.2.7. Using mixcr v2.1.11, the UMI consensuses were aligned to TRA and TRB V and J templates and assembled into clonotypes. Clonotypes were classified as expanded or contracted when called significant by both edgeR and NoisET, with noise models trained on biological replicates. For edgeR calls, a false discovery rate-adjusted p below 0.01 and a log2 fold-change threshold of 1 were applied. As an exploratory analysis of dynamics, max-normalized trajectories of the 1000 most abundant clonotypes were examined by PCA with hierarchical clustering. The CD4 or CD8 phenotype of responding clones was assigned using the separately sequenced CD4+ and CD8+ repertoires. The public reads were quality trimmed at Q25 with fastp and then assembled into clones with MiXCR by TCRdb, keeping productive beta chains. Identical CDR3 proteins give one entry, which carries the most common genes and DNA. The V and J calls were determined by TCRdb, not by the authors. Within this sample are roughly 510,000 distinct CDR3 sequences, with roughly 17% of them counted one time only. Jointly, the top ten make up roughly 7.7% of the sample.

This clonotype came up many times. Its antigen is still unknown. The junction shows a germline mismatch at one end, possibly a read error. The CDR3 measures 14 amino acids from cysteine to phenylalanine. The CDR3 DNA has 42 bases and is translated from base 1. PBMCs were isolated by Ficoll-Paque density gradient centrifugation. Overall study results and their limits: Contracting CD4+ clones turned up mainly in the CM and EM memory subsets, whereas EMRA was where CD8+ clones were enriched. Clones that contracted from day 15 to 85 showed balanced CD4/CD8 phenotypes, whereas a second wave of clones that expanded from day 15 to 37 leaned towards CD4+. The detection of some responding clones in pre-infection memory suggests that pre-existing cross-reactive memory T cells joined the SARS-CoV-2 response. The study included only two mild cases, and larger cohorts that include severe cases with pre-infection samples were judged to be necessary. SARS-CoV-2 specificity of the second-wave clones peaking on day 37 was not confirmed.

The sequence joins TRBV12-3 or TRBV12-4 to TRBJ2-2; 9 of the junction bases match TRBD2. The TCR comes from an adult woman who had mild COVID-19 (a few samples of this study predate the infection). The sample titles of this study are shuffled in the database, so cell type and time point are left out; the donor was told from shared clones. Sample: PBMCs or a T cell subset sorted from them (not recorded which). Here is the DNA: TGTGCCAGCAGTGTAGCGGGAGCCACCGGGGAGCTGTTTTTT. The encoded protein is CASSVAGATGELFF.